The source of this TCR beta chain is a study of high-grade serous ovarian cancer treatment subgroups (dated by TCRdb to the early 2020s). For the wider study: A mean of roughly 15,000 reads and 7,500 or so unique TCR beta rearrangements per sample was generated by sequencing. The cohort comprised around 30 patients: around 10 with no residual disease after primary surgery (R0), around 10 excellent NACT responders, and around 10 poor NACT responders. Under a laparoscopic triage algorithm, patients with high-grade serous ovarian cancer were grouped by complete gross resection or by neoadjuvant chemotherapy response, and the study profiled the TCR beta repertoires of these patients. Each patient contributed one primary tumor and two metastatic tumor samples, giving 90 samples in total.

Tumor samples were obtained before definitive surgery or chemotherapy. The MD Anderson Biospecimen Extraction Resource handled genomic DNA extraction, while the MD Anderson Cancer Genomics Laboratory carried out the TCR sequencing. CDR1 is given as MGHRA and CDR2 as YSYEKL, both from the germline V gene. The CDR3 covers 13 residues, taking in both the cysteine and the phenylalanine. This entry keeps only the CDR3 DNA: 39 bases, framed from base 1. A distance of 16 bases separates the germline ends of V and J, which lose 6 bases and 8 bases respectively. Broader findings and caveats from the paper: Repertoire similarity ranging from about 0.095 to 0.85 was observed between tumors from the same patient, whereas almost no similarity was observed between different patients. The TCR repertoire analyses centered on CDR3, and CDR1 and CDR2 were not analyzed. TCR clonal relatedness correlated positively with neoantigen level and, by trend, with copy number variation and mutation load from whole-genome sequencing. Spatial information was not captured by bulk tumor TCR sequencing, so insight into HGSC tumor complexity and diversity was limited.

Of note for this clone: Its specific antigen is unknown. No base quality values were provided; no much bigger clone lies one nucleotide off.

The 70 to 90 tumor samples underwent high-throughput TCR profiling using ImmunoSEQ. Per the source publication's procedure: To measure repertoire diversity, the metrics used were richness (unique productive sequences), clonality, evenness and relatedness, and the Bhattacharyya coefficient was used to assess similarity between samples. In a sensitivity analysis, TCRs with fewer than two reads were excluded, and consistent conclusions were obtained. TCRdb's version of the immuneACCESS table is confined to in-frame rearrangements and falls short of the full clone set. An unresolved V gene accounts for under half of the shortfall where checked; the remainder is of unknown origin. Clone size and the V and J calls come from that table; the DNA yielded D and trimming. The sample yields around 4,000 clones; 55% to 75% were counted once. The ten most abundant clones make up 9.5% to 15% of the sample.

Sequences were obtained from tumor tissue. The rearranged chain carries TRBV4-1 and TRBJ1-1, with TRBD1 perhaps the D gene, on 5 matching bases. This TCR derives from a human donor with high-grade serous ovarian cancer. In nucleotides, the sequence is TGCGCCAGCAGGTTTCAGGGAACAGCCGAAGCTTTCTTT. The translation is CASRFQGTAEAFF.